A single sample gave rise to the 32 T cell receptor beta chains below, sequenced in a study of vaccination and CD4 T cells after COVID-19. For these TCRs, the target antigens are not known. Oncomine TCR Beta short-read sequencing was applied to DNA from cultured CD4+ T cells. One entry per CDR3 protein results from TCRdb running MiXCR on the PCR reads. The sample includes some 25,000 distinct CDR3 sequences, approximately 50% seen only once; the top ten take approximately 6.1%. The sample's treatment: 10-day PBMC culture with coronavirus spike peptide pools or control peptides (ViraFEST assay). The sample consisted of CD4+ T cells from blood, cultured in vitro. All receptors come from a human donor who had recovered from COVID-19.

The rearrangement uses TRBV7-9 and TRBJ2-3, with D unresolved. The germline V gene encodes CDR1 SEHNR and CDR2 FQNEAQ (reference sequence). With 3 bases removed from V and 2 bases from J, the gap between germline ends came to 15 bases. The CDR3 is made up of 16 amino acids. Here the CDR3 DNA reads TGTGCCAGCAGCTTCGGCAGGCTAAAAATCACAGATACGCAGTATTTT. It specifies CASSFGRLKITDTQYF. Full variable domain (outside the CDR3, taken from reference TRBV7-9 and TRBJ2-3): DTGVSQNPRHKITKRGQNVTFRCDPISEHNRLYWYRQTLGQGPEFLTYFQNEAQLEKSRLLSDRFSAERPKGSFSTLEIQRTEQGDSAMYLCASSFGRLKITDTQYFGPGTRLTVL.

The chain has TRBV11-2 and TRBJ1-5; 7 nucleotides match TRBD1. The CDR3 runs 16 residues. V dropped 4 bases and J dropped 7; count of bases not matched to a gene: 13. Germline-derived CDR1 and CDR2 are SGHAT and FQNNGV. In nucleotides, the CDR3 is TGTGCCAGCAGCTCCGGGGACACAGGGGTTAAGCAGCCCCAGCATTTT. This encodes CASSSGDTGVKQPQHF.

The chain is built from TRBV6-1 and TRBJ2-7, with TRBD2 matching over 8 bases. This CDR3 has 14 residues. Germline V lookup: CDR1 MNHNS, CDR2 SASEGT. V lost 7 bases, J lost 7 bases, and 12 bases stayed unmatched. CDR3 loop: CASMTGRGTGEQYF. DNA of the CDR3: TGTGCCAGCATGACCGGGAGGGGGACGGGGGAGCAGTACTTC.

This clonotype was picked up one time. The gene calls are TRBV24-1 and TRBJ2-7; D gene ambiguous. CDR1 and CDR2 (germline): KGHDR, SFDVKD. The CDR3 is 14 residues long. Between the trimmed V and J ends, which lost 0 bases and 3 bases, there was a span of 8 bases. CDR3 amino acids: CATSDLGQIYEQYF. CDR3 coding DNA: TGTGCCACCAGTGATTTGGGGCAGATCTACGAGCAGTACTTC.

The genes are TRBV27 and TRBJ1-2; tentatively, D is TRBD1 (5 bases). CDR3 size: 14 residues. The germline gives CDR1 MNHEY, CDR2 SMNVEV (reference sequence). V was trimmed by 3 bases and J by 4 bases, leaving 12 bases between them. CDR3 amino acids: CASSFRQGFYGYTF. CDR3 bases: TGTGCCAGCAGTTTCCGGCAGGGCTTCTATGGCTACACCTTC.

This clonotype was recorded a few times. The V and J genes are TRBV2 and TRBJ1-4; no clear D gene. The V gene's germline CDR1 is SNHLY and CDR2 FYNNEI. V was pared by 6 bases and J by 7 bases, with 6 bases between. CDR3 length equals 11 residues. The CDR3 sequence is CASRESEKLFF. The CDR3 DNA sequence: TGTGCCAGCAGGGAGAGTGAAAAACTGTTTTTT.

The chain recombines TRBV30 with TRBJ2-7, with D perhaps matching TRBD1 (6 bases). The germline gives CDR1 GTSNPN, CDR2 SVGIG (reference sequence). V lost 4 bases, J lost 2 bases, and 15 bases lay in between. CDR3 size: 14 residues. CDR3 DNA: TGTGCCTGGAAGCCGAGGGGGTGGACCTACGAGCAGTACTTC. Translated: CAWKPRGWTYEQYF.

In nucleotides, the CDR3 is TGTGCCAGCAGTTACGTCCAGGGGAGCTACAATGAGCAGTTCTTC. This translates into CASSYVQGSYNEQFF. The chain combines TRBV6-5 with TRBJ2-1; tentatively, D is TRBD1 (6 bases). Germline lookup yields CDR1 MNHEY and CDR2 SVGAGI. V lost 2 bases, J lost 3 bases, and 11 bases lay in between. The CDR3 runs 15 residues.

This clonotype occurred a few times. This rearrangement joins TRBV20-1 to TRBJ1-2; 9 bases are shared with TRBD1. CDR1 is DFQATT and CDR2 is SNEGSKA in the germline V gene (reference sequence). V trimming: 6 bases; J trimming: 4 bases; junction bases outside the gene matches: 12. The CDR3 has 15 amino acids. CDR3 sequence: CSAVIRDREGYGYTF. As DNA, the CDR3 is TGCAGTGCGGTTATCCGGGACAGGGAAGGCTATGGCTACACCTTC.

V gene TRBV7-9 combines with J gene TRBJ2-3; 9 bases are shared with TRBD1. V dropped 11 bases and J dropped 6; count of bases not matched to a gene: 6. The CDR3 totals 12 residues. CDR1 and CDR2 (germline): SEHNR, FQNEAQ (reference sequence). CDR3 coding DNA: TGTGCCGTGGGACAGGGTGGGGATACGCAGTATTTT. This encodes CAVGQGGDTQYF.

The gene calls are TRBV24-1 and TRBJ2-1; a weak D match, TRBD1 (6 bases). Trimming shortened V by 4 bases and J by 8 bases, and 14 bases separated the two germline ends. CDR1 and CDR2 (germline): KGHDR, SFDVKD. The CDR3 is 14 amino acids. The DNA of the CDR3 is TGTGCCACCAGTGACCCCAACAGGGTACATGAGCAGTTCTTC. This sequence encodes CATSDPNRVHEQFF.

Only a few counts were recorded for this clonotype. The chain recombines TRBV6-4 with TRBJ1-1, with D possibly matching TRBD1 (6 bases). This CDR3 has 12 residues. In germline, CDR1 is MRHNA, CDR2 SNTAGT. Trimming cost V 0 bases and J 11 bases, with 10 bases left between them. The CDR3 bases are TGTGCCAGCAGTGACTCTGGGGGGCGGGCTTTCTTT. It specifies CASSDSGGRAFF.

The J gene is TRBJ1-5, the V gene TRBV7-2; D perhaps matches TRBD1 (5 bases). Germline lookup yields CDR1 SGHTA and CDR2 FQGNSA. This CDR3 has 13 amino acids. The germline V and J ends were trimmed by 5 bases and 5 bases, with 10 bases remaining between them. CDR3: CASSLRGDQPQHF. Written as DNA, the CDR3 is TGTGCCAGCAGCCTTCGGGGCGATCAGCCCCAGCATTTT.

The genes are TRBV20-1 and TRBJ2-2; D is unresolved. The CDR3 spans 14 residues. Germline assignment: CDR1 DFQATT and CDR2 SNEGSKA (reference sequence). V was shortened by 5 bases and J by 1 base, with 11 bases between the two germline ends. The CDR3 DNA reads TGCAGTGCTCCCCCCCGACAGAACACCGGGGAGCTGTTTTTT. Translating gives CSAPPRQNTGELFF.

This clonotype was found a few times. The rearrangement joins TRBV27 to TRBJ2-5; D may match TRBD1 or TRBD2 (5 bases each). The CDR3 length is 13 residues. Germline CDR1 and CDR2: MNHEY and SMNVEV (reference sequence). V was cut by 6 bases and J by 2 bases, with 10 bases left in between. The chain's CDR3 is CASSRWGQETQYF. The CDR3 DNA reads TGTGCCAGCAGCCGCTGGGGGCAAGAGACCCAGTACTTC.

This CDR3 is CASSMDKYQETQYF. In nucleotides, the CDR3 is TGTGCCAGCAGTATGGACAAGTACCAAGAGACCCAGTACTTC. V and J are TRBV12-3 or TRBV12-4 and TRBJ2-5; possible D gene TRBD1, 5 bases. Trimming removed 5 bases from V and 0 bases from J, with 10 bases in between. This CDR3 has 14 amino acids.

This clonotype was found a few times. The genes are TRBV7-9 and TRBJ2-2, with D uncertain. This CDR3 is 12 amino acids long. The V gene's germline CDR1 is SEHNR and CDR2 FQNEAQ (reference sequence). The ends were cut back, 3 bases at V and 6 bases at J, with 5 bases in the middle. The CDR3: CASSFGSGELFF. In nucleotides, the CDR3 is TGTGCCAGCAGCTTCGGGTCCGGGGAGCTGTTTTTT.

CDR3 DNA: TGTGCCAGCAGCTTAACAGGGGCCACCTTCTCCTACGAGCAGTACTTC. Protein product: CASSLTGATFSYEQYF. This sequence joins TRBV11-2 and TRBJ2-7; 7 bases fit TRBD1. In germline, CDR1 is SGHAT, CDR2 FQNNGV. After removal of 2 bases from V and 0 bases from J, the junction contained 7 bases not matched to a gene. The length of the CDR3 is 16 residues.

This clonotype was recorded a few times. The DNA for the CDR3 is TGTGCCAGCAGTTACCAGACGGCGGAGAATCAGCCCCAGCATTTT. Protein product: CASSYQTAENQPQHF. This rearrangement joins TRBV6-2 or TRBV6-3 to TRBJ1-5; no reliable D call. Germline-derived CDR1 and CDR2 are MNHEY and SVGEGT. V shed 2 bases and J shed 4 bases, with 12 bases lying between them. The CDR3 has 15 amino acids.

The chain links TRBV4-2 to TRBJ1-2; 9 nucleotides agree with TRBD1. Germline V gives CDR1 LGHNA, CDR2 YNFKEQ. This CDR3 has 14 amino acids. After removal of 2 bases from V and 7 bases from J, the junction contained 5 bases not matched to a gene. The CDR3 bases are TGTGCCAGCAGCCAAACGGGACAGGGTCCTGGCTACACCTTC. This translates into CASSQTGQGPGYTF.

This clonotype has a handful of counts. The chain recombines TRBV2 with TRBJ2-7, with 10 bases that match TRBD2. Germline values: CDR1 SNHLY, CDR2 FYNNEI. The CDR3 consists of 14 residues. V lost 6 bases to trimming and J lost 7 bases; unmatched junction nucleotides: 9. This CDR3 reads CASRPSGSPGEQYF. CDR3 DNA: TGTGCCAGCAGACCTAGCGGGAGTCCAGGGGAGCAGTACTTC.

This clonotype was seen only a few times. This chain connects TRBV10-3 to TRBJ2-3, with D perhaps matching TRBD1 (6 bases). V was pared by 3 bases and J by 2 bases, with 15 bases between. This CDR3 is 16 amino acids long. CDR1 and CDR2 from the germline V gene are ENHRY and SYGVKD. The CDR3 DNA reads as TGTGCCATCAGTGATTTGGGCAGGGGATACACAGATACGCAGTATTTT. Protein product: CAISDLGRGYTDTQYF.

This sequence joins TRBV6-2 or TRBV6-3 and TRBJ2-2, with D unclear. V gave up 2 bases and J gave up 3 bases, with 4 bases separating them. The CDR3 runs 13 residues. Germline CDR1 and CDR2: MNHEY and SVGEGT. Here the CDR3 reads CASSYRDTGELFF. The DNA of the CDR3 is TGTGCCAGCAGTTACAGGGACACCGGGGAGCTGTTTTTT.

The table lists this clonotype with a few counts. The V and J genes are TRBV7-2 and TRBJ1-2, with TRBD1 as a possible D gene (5 bases). Germline values: CDR1 SGHTA, CDR2 FQGNSA. CDR3 size: 13 residues. The V gene lost 3 bases and the J gene lost 5 bases, with 10 bases spanning the gap. CDR3 residues: CASSFAGIYGYTF. The CDR3 DNA reads TGTGCCAGCAGCTTTGCAGGGATTTATGGCTACACCTTC.

This clonotype has only a few counts. This chain connects TRBV2 to TRBJ1-2; D is uncertain. The CDR3 has 14 amino acids. The V gene's germline CDR1 is SNHLY and CDR2 FYNNEI. V lost 1 base to trimming and J lost 5 bases, with 11 bases between them. CDR3 residues: CASSEVTRRYGYTF. The CDR3 bases are TGTGCCAGCAGTGAAGTGACCAGGCGGTATGGCTACACCTTC. Looking up the rest from reference TRBV2 and TRBJ1-2 gives the full variable domain: EPEVTQTPSHQVTQMGQEVILRCVPISNHLYFYWYRQILGQKVEFLVSFYNNEISEKSEIFDDQFSVERPDGSNFTLKIRSTKLEDSAMYFCASSEVTRRYGYTFGSGTRLTVV.

This clonotype was observed once. The V and J genes are TRBV9 and TRBJ2-7, with 8 bases aligning to TRBD2. Germline assignment: CDR1 SGDLS and CDR2 YYNGEE. The CDR3 totals 15 residues. Trimming at V came to 3 bases and at J to 2 bases, leaving 7 bases not matched to a gene. CDR3 protein: CASSAGLEPTYEQYF. DNA of the CDR3: TGTGCCAGCAGCGCGGGACTAGAACCAACCTACGAGCAGTACTTC. The entire variable domain, with the rest obtained from reference TRBV9 and TRBJ2-7, is as follows: DSGVTQTPKHLITATGQRVTLRCSPRSGDLSVYWYQQSLDQGLQFLIQYYNGEERAKGNILERFSAQQFPDLHSELNLSSLELGDSALYFCASSAGLEPTYEQYFGPGTRLTVT.

The genes are TRBV12-3 or TRBV12-4 and TRBJ1-5, with no clear D. Trimming took off 4 bases at V and 0 bases at J, with 16 bases between the two ends. This CDR3 is 17 amino acids long. This CDR3 is CASSSPPGTDSNQPQHF. Here the CDR3 DNA reads TGTGCCAGCAGTTCCCCGCCTGGAACAGATAGCAATCAGCCCCAGCATTTT.

This clonotype came up a few times. This chain links TRBV7-9 with TRBJ1-2; 9 nucleotides match TRBD1. There are 17 residues in the CDR3. Trimming cost V 2 bases and J 4 bases; bases outside gene matches: 11. From germline, CDR1 is SEHNR and CDR2 FQNEAQ (reference sequence). CDR3 nucleotide sequence: TGTGCCAGCAGCTTATCCCCCGGACAGGGGCGCAGCTATGGCTACACCTTC. Its translation: CASSLSPGQGRSYGYTF.

J is TRBJ1-1 and V is TRBV10-3; 9 bases align to TRBD1. In germline, CDR1 is ENHRY, CDR2 SYGVKD. Losses at the gene ends were 2 bases for V and 1 base for J; bases not matched to a gene: 8. The CDR3 runs to 17 residues. CDR3 protein: CAISEGDREGTNTEAFF. CDR3 in DNA: TGTGCCATCAGTGAGGGGGACAGGGAGGGGACGAACACTGAAGCTTTCTTT.

The genes are TRBV20-1 and TRBJ1-5; D uncertain. Germline assignment: CDR1 DFQATT and CDR2 SNEGSKA (reference sequence). Trimming pared 3 bases from V and 10 bases from J, leaving 19 bases between. The CDR3 has 14 amino acids. CDR3 DNA sequence: TGCAGTGCTAGTCCCGGAGAGGGTGACGGACCCCAGCATTTT. Translated, it gives CSASPGEGDGPQHF.

The chain joins TRBV7-6 to TRBJ2-5, with unresolved D. The CDR3 extends over 12 amino acids. Germline CDR1 and CDR2: SGHVS and FNYEAQ. The V end was cut by 4 bases, the J end by 0 bases, with 3 bases between. CDR3 DNA sequence: TGTGCCAGCAGCTGGGACCAAGAGACCCAGTACTTC. It encodes CASSWDQETQYF.

The rearrangement links TRBV27 to TRBJ2-6, with D tentatively TRBD1 or TRBD2 (5 bases each). V lost 2 bases, J lost 2 bases, and 7 bases lay in between. Germline CDR1 and CDR2: MNHEY and SMNVEV (reference sequence). The CDR3 is 15 amino acids. CDR3 sequence: CASSLRGAGANVLTF. As DNA, the CDR3 is TGTGCCAGCAGTTTACGGGGCGCTGGGGCCAACGTCCTGACTTTC.